The 17 T cell receptor beta chains in this list originate from one sample, sequenced in a study of human T cells and chemical hapten exposure. TCRdb independently ran MiXCR on the RACE reads; one entry per CDR3 protein. The sample includes just over 350,000 distinct CDR3 sequences, just under 6.5% of them seen just once. Time point denoted: patch test 2, 6 weeks after DPC sensitization. Treatment meaning: therapeutic diphenylcyclopropenone sensitization with weekly scalp DPC. The material sequenced was whole blood, taken in connection with sensitization to the hapten diphenylcyclopropenone (DPC). Receptors originate from a woman between 18 and 29 years old with alopecia areata. Some clones in this sample may be carry-over from other donors' samples.

This clonotype was found many times. The chain couples TRBV3-1 to TRBJ1-5, with D unclear. This CDR3 contains 12 residues. Germline V lookup: CDR1 LGHDT, CDR2 YNNKEL (reference sequence). V was cut by 2 bases and J by 5 bases, with 4 bases left in between. CDR3 coding DNA: TGTGCCAGCAGCCAACATGATCAGCCCCAGCATTTT. As protein: CASSQHDQPQHF.

The rearrangement joins TRBV4-1 to TRBJ1-2; TRBD1 matches at 9 bases. CDR1 and CDR2 from the germline V gene are MGHRA and YSYEKL. This CDR3 region has 16 residues. The V gene end was trimmed by 2 bases and the J gene end by 5 bases; junction bases not matched to a gene: 9. The CDR3 here is CASSQRDREEFYGYTF. The DNA of the CDR3 is TGCGCCAGCAGCCAACGGGACAGGGAAGAATTTTATGGCTACACCTTC.

This clonotype was picked up many times. The V and J genes are TRBV5-4 and TRBJ2-5; 10 positions agree with TRBD2. CDR3 length: 18 residues. Germline V lookup: CDR1 SGHNT, CDR2 YYREEE (reference sequence). After removal of 4 bases from V and 0 bases from J, the junction contained 12 bases not matched to a gene. CDR3 in amino acids: CASSGTSSGGRYQETQYF. The DNA of the CDR3 is TGTGCCAGCAGCGGAACCTCTAGCGGGGGCCGGTACCAAGAGACCCAGTACTTC.

The chain is built from TRBV29-1 and TRBJ2-1; 8 nucleotides agree with TRBD2. Germline lookup yields CDR1 SQVTM and CDR2 ANQGSEA. CDR3 length equals 14 residues. Trimming cost V 5 bases and J 6 bases; bases outside gene matches: 9. This chain's CDR3 is CSVKSGGASNEQFF. CDR3 DNA sequence: TGCAGCGTTAAGTCCGGGGGGGCCTCCAATGAGCAGTTCTTC.

This clonotype showed up just a few times. V gene TRBV7-9 combines with J gene TRBJ1-1, with D perhaps TRBD1 (5 bases). This CDR3 is 16 amino acids long. Trimming left V 6 bases short and J 2 bases short, with 19 bases between. CDR1 SEHNR and CDR2 FQNEAQ come from the germline V gene (reference sequence). The DNA of the CDR3 is TGTGCCAGCAGTTCCTTTGGGGAGGGGCTAAACACTGAAGCTTTCTTT. This encodes CASSSFGEGLNTEAFF. The entire variable domain, with the rest obtained from reference TRBV7-9 and TRBJ1-1, is as follows: DTGVSQNPRHKITKRGQNVTFRCDPISEHNRLYWYRQTLGQGPEFLTYFQNEAQLEKSRLLSDRFSAERPKGSFSTLEIQRTEQGDSAMYLCASSSFGEGLNTEAFFGQGTRLTVV.

The chain combines TRBV12-3 or TRBV12-4 with TRBJ1-5; no clear D gene. The CDR3 loop spans 14 amino acids. V was pared by 6 bases and J by 1 base, with 10 bases between. For the CDR3, the DNA is TGTGCCAGCAGGCGAAACTTGAGCAATCAGCCCCAGCATTTT. Amino acid sequence: CASRRNLSNQPQHF.

This clonotype appeared many times. The V gene is TRBV7-6, the J gene TRBJ1-1; TRBD1 matches 8 bases. This CDR3 is built from 16 residues. CDR1 SGHVS and CDR2 FNYEAQ come from the germline V gene. The ends lost 5 bases at V and 1 base at J; junction bases unmatched: 9. CDR3 DNA sequence: TGTGCCAGCAGCATCGGACAGGGCGAGGGGAACACTGAAGCTTTCTTT. Residues: CASSIGQGEGNTEAFF. The variable domain in full, completed from reference TRBV7-6 and TRBJ1-1, reads GAGVSQSPRYKVTKRGQDVALRCDPISGHVSLYWYRQALGQGPEFLTYFNYEAQQDKSGLPNDRFSAERPEGSISTLTIQRTEQRDSAMYRCASSIGQGEGNTEAFFGQGTRLTVV.

This clonotype was seen more than once but under ten times. This chain links TRBV6-5 with TRBJ1-4; D gene uncertain. This CDR3 has 14 residues. Deletions cut 6 bases from V and 4 bases from J, with 12 bases between. CDR1 and CDR2 (germline): MNHEY, SVGAGI. The CDR3 protein is CASSFRHRNEKLFF. The CDR3 bases are TGTGCCAGCAGCTTCCGACACCGTAATGAAAAACTGTTTTTT.

In its sample, this clonotype was seen many times. This rearrangement joins TRBV4-3 to TRBJ1-1; D unclear. The V end lost 1 base, the J end lost 5 bases, and 17 bases lay between the germline ends. The germline V gene has CDR1 LGHNA and CDR2 YSLEER. The CDR3 totals 16 residues. CDR3 sequence (DNA): TGCGCCAGCAGCCAAGCAAAATACACGGGGAAGACTGAAGCTTTCTTT. Its translation: CASSQAKYTGKTEAFF.

This clonotype was recorded many times. The chain is built from TRBV5-4 and TRBJ1-2; 8 nucleotides match TRBD1. V lost 7 bases to trimming and J lost 6 bases; unmatched junction nucleotides: 8. CDR3 length: 13 residues. Germline CDR1 and CDR2: SGHNT and YYREEE (reference sequence). CDR3 residues: CASSRQGAHGYTF. The CDR3 nucleotides are TGTGCCAGCTCCCGCCAGGGGGCGCATGGCTACACCTTC.

This rearrangement joins TRBV13 to TRBJ2-3; no reliable D call. Germline CDR1 and CDR2: PRHDT and FYEKMQ (reference sequence). V was shortened by 5 bases and J by 2 bases, with 14 bases between the two germline ends. The CDR3 runs 15 residues. CDR3 protein: CASSPRRSHTDTQYF. CDR3 DNA sequence: TGTGCCAGCAGCCCACGACGAAGCCACACAGATACGCAGTATTTT.

The sample holds many counts of this clonotype. The gene calls are TRBV20-1 and TRBJ2-3; perhaps TRBD2 as D (7 bases). This CDR3 region has 14 residues. From germline, CDR1 is DFQATT and CDR2 SNEGSKA (reference sequence). V was pared by 4 bases and J by 1 base, with 12 bases between. Here the CDR3 reads CSAIRGAGTDTQYF. The CDR3 DNA follows: TGCAGTGCTATCCGGGGGGCAGGCACAGATACGCAGTATTTT.

The chain joins TRBV27 to TRBJ1-4; a weak D match, TRBD1 (5 bases). V lost 2 bases, J lost 8 bases, and 18 bases lay in between. The CDR3 sequence is 16 residues long. In germline, CDR1 is MNHEY, CDR2 SMNVEV (reference sequence). CDR3 nucleotide sequence: TGTGCCAGCAGTTTAGGAACACGAGGGGCGTACGAAAAACTGTTTTTT. Protein product: CASSLGTRGAYEKLFF.

This clonotype was found many times. The chain carries TRBV24-1 and TRBJ1-4; 9 nucleotides line up with TRBD1. Germline loops: CDR1 KGHDR, CDR2 SFDVKD. The CDR3 consists of 16 residues. Trimming took 3 bases from V and 7 from J; bases not matched to a gene: 8. The CDR3 region is CATSDPGQGVGEKLFF. CDR3 nucleotide sequence: TGTGCCACCAGTGATCCGGGACAGGGCGTTGGTGAAAAACTGTTTTTT.

This clonotype was observed at least ten times. The rearrangement uses TRBV10-1 and TRBJ1-1, with D unclear. The CDR3 contains 11 residues. Germline V lookup: CDR1 WNHNN, CDR2 SYGVQD (reference sequence). Trimming removed 4 bases from V and 5 bases from J, with 5 bases in between. The CDR3 DNA follows: TGCGCCAGCAGTGGAGGGACTGAAGCTTTCTTT. Translating it yields CASSGGTEAFF.

In this sample, this clonotype turned up many times. The chain employs TRBV20-1 and TRBJ1-5; D remains ambiguous. With 3 bases removed from V and 2 bases from J, the gap between germline ends came to 14 bases. This CDR3 region has 15 residues. The germline V gene has CDR1 DFQATT and CDR2 SNEGSKA (reference sequence). CDR3 DNA: TGCAGTGCTAGGTCGGACCCCGAGGGCAATCAGCCCCAGCATTTT. It specifies CSARSDPEGNQPQHF.

There are a few counts of this clonotype. The DNA for the CDR3 is TGCGCCAGCAGGATTGAACCCACAGATACGCAGTATTTT. It encodes CASRIEPTDTQYF. The gene calls are TRBV5-1 and TRBJ2-3; D uncertain. The CDR3 is 13 amino acids. Trimming took 5 bases from V and 2 from J, leaving 9 bases between them. CDR1 is SGHRS and CDR2 is YFSETQ in the germline V gene.